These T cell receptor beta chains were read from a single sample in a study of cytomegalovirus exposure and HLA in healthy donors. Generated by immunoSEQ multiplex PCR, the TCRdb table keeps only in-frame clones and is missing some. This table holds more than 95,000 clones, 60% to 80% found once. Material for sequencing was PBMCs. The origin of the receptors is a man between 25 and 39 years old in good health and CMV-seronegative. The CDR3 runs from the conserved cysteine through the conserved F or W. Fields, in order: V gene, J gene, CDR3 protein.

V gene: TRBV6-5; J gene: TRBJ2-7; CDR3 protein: CASSYGTNEQYF
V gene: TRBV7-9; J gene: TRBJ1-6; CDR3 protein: CASSLGQGLGSPLHF
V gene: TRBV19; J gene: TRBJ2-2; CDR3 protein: CASPRDSNTGELFF
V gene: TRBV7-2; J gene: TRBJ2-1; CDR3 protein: CASSASGLAGANEQFF
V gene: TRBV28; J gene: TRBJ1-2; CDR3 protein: CASSLDLIAGGYTF
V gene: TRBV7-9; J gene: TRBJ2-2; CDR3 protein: CASSRGTGFFTGELFF
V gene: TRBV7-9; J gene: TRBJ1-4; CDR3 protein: CSSSLGRGGQGRGEKLFF
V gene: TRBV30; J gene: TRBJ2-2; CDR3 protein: CAWSFRDRVTGELFF
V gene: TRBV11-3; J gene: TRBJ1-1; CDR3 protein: CASSETGKSGTEAFF
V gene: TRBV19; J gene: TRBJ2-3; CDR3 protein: CASSISLAGTDTQYF
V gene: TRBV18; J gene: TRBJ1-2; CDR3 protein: CASSPAGQGNYGYTF
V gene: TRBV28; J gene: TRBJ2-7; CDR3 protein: CASRQRTSPYEQYF
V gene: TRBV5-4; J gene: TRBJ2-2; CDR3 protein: CASSPLAGNAGELFF
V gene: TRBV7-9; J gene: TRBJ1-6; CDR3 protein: CASSLEGQGYSPLHF
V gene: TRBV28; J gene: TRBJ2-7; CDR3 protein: CASSPIGQGAEEQYF
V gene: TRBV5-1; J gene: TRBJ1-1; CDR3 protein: CASSPDRGREWRAEAFF
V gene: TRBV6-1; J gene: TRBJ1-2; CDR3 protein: CASSGNPPGQGNYGYTF
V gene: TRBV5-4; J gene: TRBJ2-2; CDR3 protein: CASSFPGDTGELFF
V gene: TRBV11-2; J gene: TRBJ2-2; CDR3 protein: CASRSGANTGELFF
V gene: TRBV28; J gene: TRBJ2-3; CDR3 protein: CASSTRLGASDTQYF
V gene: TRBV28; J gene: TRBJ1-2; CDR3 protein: CASIPSGGRGYTF
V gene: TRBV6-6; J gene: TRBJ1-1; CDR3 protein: CASRSQVTEAFF
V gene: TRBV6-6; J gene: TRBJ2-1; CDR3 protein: CASSSPGQSYNEQFF
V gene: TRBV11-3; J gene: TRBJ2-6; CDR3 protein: CASSSDGLSGANVLTF
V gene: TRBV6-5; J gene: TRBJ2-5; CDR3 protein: CASSPSASGKETQYF
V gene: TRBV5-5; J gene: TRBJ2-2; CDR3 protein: CASSPFPRGSETGELFF
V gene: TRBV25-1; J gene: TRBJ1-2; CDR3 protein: CASSEQPGVDYGYTF
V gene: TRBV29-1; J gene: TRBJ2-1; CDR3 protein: CSSLGLATSYNEQFF
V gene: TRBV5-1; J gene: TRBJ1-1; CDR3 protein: CASSLSGSGNAEAFF
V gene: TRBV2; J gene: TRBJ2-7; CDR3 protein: CASSAASGMRLSYEQYF
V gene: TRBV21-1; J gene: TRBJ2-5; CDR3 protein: CAPRGSGRPASETQYF
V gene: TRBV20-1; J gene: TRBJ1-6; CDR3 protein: CSVDQGSPLHF
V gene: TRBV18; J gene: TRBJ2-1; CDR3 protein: CASSPELAGVVNEQFF
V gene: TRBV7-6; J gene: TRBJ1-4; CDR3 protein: CASSLRKGANEKLFF
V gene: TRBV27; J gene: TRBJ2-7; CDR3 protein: CASSRGGQSQYEQYF
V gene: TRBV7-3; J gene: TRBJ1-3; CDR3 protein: CASSLNPGPSGNTIYF
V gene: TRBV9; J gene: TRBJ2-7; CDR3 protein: CASSVKGNEQYF
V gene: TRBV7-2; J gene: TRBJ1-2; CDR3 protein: CASSLNGGPSNYGYTF
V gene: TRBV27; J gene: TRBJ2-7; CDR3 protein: CASYRRSYEQYF
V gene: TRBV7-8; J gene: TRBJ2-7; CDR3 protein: CASSLPTSGSYEQYF
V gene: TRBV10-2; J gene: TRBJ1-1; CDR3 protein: CASSDGGGAFF
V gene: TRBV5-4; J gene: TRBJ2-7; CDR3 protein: CASSSGLAEEQYF
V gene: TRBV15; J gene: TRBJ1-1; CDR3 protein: CATSSDGQHYTEAFF
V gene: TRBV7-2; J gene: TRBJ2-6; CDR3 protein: CASSLFSGAGANVLTF